These 18 T cell receptor beta chains were all obtained from the same sample, sequenced in a study of T cells in Graves' hyperthyroidism and ophthalmopathy. The source material, RNA transcripts, was used to amplify TCR beta CDR3 regions. In the first-round RT-PCR of the TCR CDR3, the HTBI primer set was used. TCRdb reprocessed the multiplex PCR reads via MiXCR and lists one record per CDR3 protein. Of some 360,000 distinct CDR3 sequences listed, more than 11% are singletons. Sequencing was carried out using blood. Receptors were obtained from a woman aged 55-75 years with Graves' hyperthyroidism.

This clonotype has at least ten counts. This chain links TRBV11-2 with TRBJ2-3; tentative D call: TRBD1 (9 bases). CDR1 is SGHAT and CDR2 is FQNNGV in the germline V gene. Trimming pared 1 base from V and 3 bases from J, leaving 35 bases between. This CDR3 spans 23 amino acids. In DNA form, the CDR3 reads TGTGCCAGCAGCTTAGCCCCAGGACAGGGGCCGTCTTTAGCGGGGATAAAAACAGATACGCAGTATTTT. It yields the protein CASSLAPGQGPSLAGIKTDTQYF.

In its sample, this clonotype was seen many times. The chain links TRBV29-1 to TRBJ1-1; 9 nucleotides line up with TRBD1. The CDR3 spans 16 residues. Germline V gives CDR1 SQVTM, CDR2 ANQGSEA. V lost 4 bases, J lost 0 bases, and 9 bases stayed unmatched. In DNA form, the CDR3 reads TGCAGCGTTGGTCTATGGACAGGGGTTCTGAACACTGAAGCTTTCTTT. It specifies CSVGLWTGVLNTEAFF.

This clonotype was observed many times. The chain joins TRBV7-3 to TRBJ2-5, with 10 nucleotides matching TRBD1. V shed 3 bases, J shed 4 bases, and the junction held 2 bases outside the gene matches. This CDR3 has 14 amino acids. Germline V gives CDR1 SGHTA, CDR2 FQGTGA. Here the CDR3 reads CASSLTGGLETQYF. The CDR3 DNA reads TGTGCCAGCAGCTTGACAGGGGGCTTAGAGACCCAGTACTTC. The variable domain in full, with the rest retrieved from reference TRBV7-3 and TRBJ2-5, is GAGVSQTPSNKVTEKGKYVELRCDPISGHTALYWYRQSLGQGPEFLIYFQGTGAADDSGLPNDRFFAVRPEGSVSTLKIQRTERGDSAVYLCASSLTGGLETQYFGPGTRLLVL.

This clonotype was seen a few times. The chain has TRBV4-1 and TRBJ2-2; 7 bases are a match to TRBD1. V trimming: 5 bases; J trimming: 6 bases; junction bases outside the gene matches: 9. Germline V lookup: CDR1 MGHRA, CDR2 YSYEKL. CDR3 length: 15 residues. CDR3: CASSNPGTVAGELFF. The CDR3 nucleotides read TGCGCCAGCAGCAACCCCGGGACAGTCGCCGGGGAGCTGTTTTTT.

This clonotype was counted at least ten times. This chain joins TRBV5-4 and TRBJ2-2; the D call may be TRBD1 or TRBD2 (5 bases each). This CDR3 contains 16 residues. The V end was cut by 0 bases, the J end by 1 base, with 10 bases between. The germline CDR1 and CDR2 sequences are SGHNT and YYREEE (reference sequence). CDR3 sequence reads: CASSLASGQNTGELFF. CDR3 DNA sequence: TGTGCCAGCAGCTTGGCCAGCGGACAGAACACCGGGGAGCTGTTTTTT.

This clonotype has only a few counts. CDR3 in amino acids: CASTPGQAFNEKLFF. CDR3 sequence (DNA): TGTGCCAGCACCCCCGGACAGGCCTTCAATGAAAAACTGTTTTTT. V is TRBV2 and J is TRBJ1-4, with TRBD1 identical over 7 bases. Germline CDR1 and CDR2: SNHLY and FYNNEI. Germline trimming cut 7 bases from V and 5 bases from J; bases unmatched to any gene: 10. This CDR3 is 15 amino acids long.

There are many counts of this clonotype. The chain has TRBV27 and TRBJ2-1, with 7 nucleotides matching TRBD2. The ends lost 8 bases at V and 3 bases at J; junction bases unmatched: 10. Germline assignment: CDR1 MNHEY and CDR2 SMNVEV (reference sequence). The CDR3 is 15 residues long. The CDR3 region has the DNA TGTGCCAGCGGTCGAACTAGCGTTGACTACAATGAGCAGTTCTTC. It translates to CASGRTSVDYNEQFF.

At least ten counts were recorded for this clonotype. The chain couples TRBV12-3 or TRBV12-4 to TRBJ2-2; D is perhaps TRBD1 (5 bases). This CDR3 is 13 amino acids long. V was trimmed by 8 bases and J by 1 base, leaving 8 bases between them. In DNA form, the CDR3 reads TGTGCCAGCGGGGCAGGGAACACCGGGGAGCTGTTTTTT. This codes for CASGAGNTGELFF.

The chain is built from TRBV9 and TRBJ2-1; 8 bases match TRBD1. The CDR3 runs to 14 residues. Germline V gene data show CDR1 as SGDLS and CDR2 as YYNGEE. With 4 bases clipped from V and 8 bases from J, the junction kept 8 bases outside the gene matches. The DNA for the CDR3 is TGTGCCAGCAGCCAGCGGACAGGGAAGGATGAGCAGTTCTTC. This gives the protein CASSQRTGKDEQFF.

There are many counts of this clonotype. CDR3 residues: CASSLGTGSNSPLHF. The CDR3 bases are TGTGCCAGCAGTTTAGGGACAGGGAGTAATTCACCCCTCCACTTT. The rearrangement links TRBV12-3 or TRBV12-4 to TRBJ1-6; TRBD1 aligns across 8 bases. This CDR3 spans 15 amino acids. The ends lost 1 base at V and 6 bases at J; junction bases unmatched: 2.

The V gene is TRBV12-3 or TRBV12-4, the J gene TRBJ2-5; 8 bases map to TRBD2. CDR3 length equals 14 residues. V shed 6 bases, J shed 5 bases, and the junction held 8 bases outside the gene matches. In nucleotides, the CDR3 is TGTGCCAGCAGCCCCCGGGAGGGGTTGGAGACCCAGTACTTC. This encodes CASSPREGLETQYF.

This clonotype was counted once. The rearrangement uses TRBV12-3 or TRBV12-4 and TRBJ2-1; 9 positions agree with TRBD1. Trimming at V came to 6 bases and at J to 4 bases, leaving 7 bases not matched to a gene. There are 15 residues in the CDR3. The chain's CDR3 is CASSGTGSIYNEQFF. In DNA, the CDR3 is TGTGCCAGCAGCGGGACAGGGTCTATTTACAATGAGCAGTTCTTC.

This clonotype was observed at least ten times. The rearrangement joins TRBV20-1 to TRBJ2-1; 7 bases line up with TRBD1. Germline lookup yields CDR1 DFQATT and CDR2 SNEGSKA (reference sequence). V lost 5 bases to trimming and J lost 2 bases; unmatched junction nucleotides: 6. The CDR3 extends over 14 amino acids. The CDR3 region is CSADRTGAYNEQFF. The CDR3 nucleotides read TGCAGTGCTGATCGGACAGGCGCCTACAATGAGCAGTTCTTC.

This clonotype was recorded many times. The V gene is TRBV28, the J gene TRBJ2-1; maybe TRBD1 (6 bases). Trimming took 3 bases from V and 6 from J, leaving 15 bases between them. This CDR3 is 15 amino acids long. Germline values: CDR1 MDHEN, CDR2 SYDVKM. The CDR3 DNA follows: TGTGCCAGCAGTTTCTCGGGCTTCAGGGGCAATGAGCAGTTCTTC. Protein product: CASSFSGFRGNEQFF.

This clonotype was observed many times. The J gene is TRBJ2-2, the V gene TRBV2; 11 bases align to TRBD2. This CDR3 has 18 amino acids. V was pared by 6 bases and J by 1 base, with 10 bases of the junction left unmatched. The V gene's germline CDR1 is SNHLY and CDR2 FYNNEI. The CDR3 coding sequence is TGTGCCAGCAGCCAGATAGCGGGAGGGACCCTGAACACCGGGGAGCTGTTTTTT. Amino acids: CASSQIAGGTLNTGELFF.

Turning to this clonotype: This may be a read error: a much more frequent sequence differs by one nucleotide. The rearrangement joins TRBV18 to TRBJ1-1, with D maybe TRBD1 (5 bases). The CDR3 totals 15 residues. Germline loops: CDR1 KGHSH, CDR2 LQKENI. Trimming pared 6 bases from V and 3 bases from J, leaving 17 bases between. CDR3 sequence (DNA): TGTGCCAGCTCGCTAAACGGGGGAGGGTACACTGAAGCTTTCTTT. Encoded protein: CASSLNGGGYTEAFF.

This clonotype was seen ten or more times. The V call is TRBV5-1, the J call TRBJ2-7, with D perhaps TRBD1 (5 bases). The CDR3 spans 15 residues. V lost 0 bases and J lost 5, with 15 bases in between. Germline CDR1 SGHRS, CDR2 YFSETQ. CDR3 sequence: CASSLATGPLHEQYF. The CDR3 DNA sequence: TGCGCCAGCAGCTTGGCCACAGGTCCTCTTCACGAGCAGTACTTC.

This chain connects TRBV24-1 to TRBJ2-1; 15 bases match TRBD2. V was pared by 6 bases and J by 3 bases, with 8 bases of the junction left unmatched. CDR3 length equals 18 residues. Germline-derived CDR1 and CDR2 are KGHDR and SFDVKD. The CDR3 bases are TGTGCCACCAGTCAGAGGGAGGGACTAGCGGGAGGCTACAATGAGCAGTTCTTC. Translated: CATSQREGLAGGYNEQFF.